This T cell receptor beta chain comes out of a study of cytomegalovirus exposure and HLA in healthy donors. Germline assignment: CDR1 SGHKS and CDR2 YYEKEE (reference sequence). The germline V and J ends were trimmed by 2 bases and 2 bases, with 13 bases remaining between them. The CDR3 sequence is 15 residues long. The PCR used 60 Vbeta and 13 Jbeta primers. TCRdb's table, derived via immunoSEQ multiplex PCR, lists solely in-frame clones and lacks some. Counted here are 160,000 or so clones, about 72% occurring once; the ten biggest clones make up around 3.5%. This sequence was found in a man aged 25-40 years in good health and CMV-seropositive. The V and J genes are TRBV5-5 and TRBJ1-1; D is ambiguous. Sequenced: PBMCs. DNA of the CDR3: TGTGCCAGCAGCTTCGACGGCCGGACTAACACTGAAGCTTTCTTT. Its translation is CASSFDGRTNTEAFF.